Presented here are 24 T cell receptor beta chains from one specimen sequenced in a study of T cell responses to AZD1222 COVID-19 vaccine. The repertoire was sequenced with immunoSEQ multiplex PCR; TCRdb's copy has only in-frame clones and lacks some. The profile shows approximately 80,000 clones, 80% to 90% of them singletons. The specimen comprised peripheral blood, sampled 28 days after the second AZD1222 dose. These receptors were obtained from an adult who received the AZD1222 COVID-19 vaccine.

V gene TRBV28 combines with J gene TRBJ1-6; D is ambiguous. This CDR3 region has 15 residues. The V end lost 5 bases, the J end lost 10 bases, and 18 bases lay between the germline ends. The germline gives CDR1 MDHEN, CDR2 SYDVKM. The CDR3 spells CASSLPEGSGSPLHF. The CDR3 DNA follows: TGTGCCAGCAGTCTCCCGGAGGGTAGCGGATCACCCCTCCACTTT.

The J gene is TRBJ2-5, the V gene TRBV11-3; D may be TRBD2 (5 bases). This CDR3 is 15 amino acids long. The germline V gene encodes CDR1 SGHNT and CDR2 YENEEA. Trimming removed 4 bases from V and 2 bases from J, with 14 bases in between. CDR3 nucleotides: TGTGCCAGCAGCTCCGGGGTGGGCACTCAAGAGACCCAGTACTTC. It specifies CASSSGVGTQETQYF.

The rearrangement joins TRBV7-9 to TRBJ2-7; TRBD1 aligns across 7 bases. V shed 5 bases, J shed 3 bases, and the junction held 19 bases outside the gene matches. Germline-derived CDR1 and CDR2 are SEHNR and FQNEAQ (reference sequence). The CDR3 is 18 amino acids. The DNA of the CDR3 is TGTGCCAGCAGCGCTCCGGGACAGCAAAGTTGGATCAGCTACGAGCAGTACTTC. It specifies CASSAPGQQSWISYEQYF.

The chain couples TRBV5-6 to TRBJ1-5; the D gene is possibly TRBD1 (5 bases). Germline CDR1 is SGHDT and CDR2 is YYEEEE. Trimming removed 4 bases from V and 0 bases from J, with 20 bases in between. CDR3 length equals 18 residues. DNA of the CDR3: TGTGCCAGCAGCCAAAGATACGGGAGGGGCAATAGCAATCAGCCCCAGCATTTT. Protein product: CASSQRYGRGNSNQPQHF.

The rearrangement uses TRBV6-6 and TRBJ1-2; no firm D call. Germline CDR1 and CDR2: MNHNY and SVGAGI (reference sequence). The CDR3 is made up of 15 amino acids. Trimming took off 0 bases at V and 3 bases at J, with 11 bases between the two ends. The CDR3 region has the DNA TGTGCCAGCAGTTACTCAGTCCAAGGTCACTATGGCTACACCTTC. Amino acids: CASSYSVQGHYGYTF.

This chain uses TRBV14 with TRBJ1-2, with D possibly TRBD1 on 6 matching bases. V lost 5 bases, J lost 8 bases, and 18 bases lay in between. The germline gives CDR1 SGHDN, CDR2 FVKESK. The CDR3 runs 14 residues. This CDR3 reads CASSKRRGSEGYTF. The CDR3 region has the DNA TGTGCCAGCAGCAAACGCAGGGGCTCAGAAGGCTACACCTTC.

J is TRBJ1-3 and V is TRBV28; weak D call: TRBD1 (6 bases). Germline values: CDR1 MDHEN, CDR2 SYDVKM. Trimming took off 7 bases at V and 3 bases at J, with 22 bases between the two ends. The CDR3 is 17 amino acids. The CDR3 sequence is CASTKTTRGLIGNTIYF. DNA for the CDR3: TGTGCCAGCACCAAAACCACCCGGGGGCTGATTGGAAACACCATATATTTT.

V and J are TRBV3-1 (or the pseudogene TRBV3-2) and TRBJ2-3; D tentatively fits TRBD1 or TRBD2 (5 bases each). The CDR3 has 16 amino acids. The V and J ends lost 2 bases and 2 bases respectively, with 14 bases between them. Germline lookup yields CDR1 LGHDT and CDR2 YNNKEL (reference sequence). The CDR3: CASSQLLAGITDTQYF. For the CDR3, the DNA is TGTGCCAGCAGCCAACTGCTAGCAGGGATCACAGATACGCAGTATTTT.

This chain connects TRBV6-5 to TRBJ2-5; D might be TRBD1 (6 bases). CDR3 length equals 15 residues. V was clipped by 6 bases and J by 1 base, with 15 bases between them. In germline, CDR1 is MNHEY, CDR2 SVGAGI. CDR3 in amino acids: CASSKHRAVQETQYF. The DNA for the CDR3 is TGTGCCAGCAGCAAACACAGGGCGGTCCAAGAGACCCAGTACTTC.

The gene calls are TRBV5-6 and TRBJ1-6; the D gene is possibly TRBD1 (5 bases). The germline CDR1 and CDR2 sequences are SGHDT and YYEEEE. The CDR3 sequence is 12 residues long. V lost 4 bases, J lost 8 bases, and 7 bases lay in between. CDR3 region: CASSLGHSPLHF. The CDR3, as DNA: TGTGCCAGCAGCCTGGGACATTCACCCCTCCACTTT.

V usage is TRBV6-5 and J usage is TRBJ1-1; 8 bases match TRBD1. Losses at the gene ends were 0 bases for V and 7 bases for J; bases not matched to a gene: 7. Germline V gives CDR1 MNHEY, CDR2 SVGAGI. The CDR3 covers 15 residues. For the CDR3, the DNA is TGTGCCAGCAGTTACTCCAGGACAGGGTTCGGTGAAGCTTTCTTT. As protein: CASSYSRTGFGEAFF.

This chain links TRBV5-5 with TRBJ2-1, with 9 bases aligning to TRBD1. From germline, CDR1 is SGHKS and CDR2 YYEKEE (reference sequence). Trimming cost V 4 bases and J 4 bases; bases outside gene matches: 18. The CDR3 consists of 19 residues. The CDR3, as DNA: TGTGCCAGCAGCCCATCGGGACAGGGACGGCGGGGGAATTACAATGAGCAGTTCTTC. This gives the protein CASSPSGQGRRGNYNEQFF.

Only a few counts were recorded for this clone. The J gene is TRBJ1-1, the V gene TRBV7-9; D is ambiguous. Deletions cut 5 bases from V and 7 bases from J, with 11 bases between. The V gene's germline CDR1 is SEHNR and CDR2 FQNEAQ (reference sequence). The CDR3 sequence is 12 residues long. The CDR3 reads CASSKDGSEAFF. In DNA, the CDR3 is TGTGCCAGCAGCAAGGATGGCAGTGAAGCTTTCTTT.

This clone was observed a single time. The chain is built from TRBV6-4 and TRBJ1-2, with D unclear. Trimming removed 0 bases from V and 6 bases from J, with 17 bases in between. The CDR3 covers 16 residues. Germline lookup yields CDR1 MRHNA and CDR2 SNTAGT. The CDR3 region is CASSDSSSGPIHGYTF. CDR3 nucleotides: TGTGCCAGCAGTGACTCAAGTTCAGGACCCATCCATGGCTACACCTTC.

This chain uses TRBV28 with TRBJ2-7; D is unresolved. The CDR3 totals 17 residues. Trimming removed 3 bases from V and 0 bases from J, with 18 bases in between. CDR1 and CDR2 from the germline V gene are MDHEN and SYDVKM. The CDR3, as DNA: TGTGCCAGCAGTTTCATTCATCAAGGCTCCCTCTCCTACGAGCAGTACTTC. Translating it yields CASSFIHQGSLSYEQYF.

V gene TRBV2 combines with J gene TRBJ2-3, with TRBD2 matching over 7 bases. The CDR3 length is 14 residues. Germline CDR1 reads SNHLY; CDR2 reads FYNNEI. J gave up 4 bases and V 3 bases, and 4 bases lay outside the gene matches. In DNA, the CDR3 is TGTGCCAGCAGTGACGGGGGGATGGCAGATACGCAGTATTTT. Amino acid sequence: CASSDGGMADTQYF.

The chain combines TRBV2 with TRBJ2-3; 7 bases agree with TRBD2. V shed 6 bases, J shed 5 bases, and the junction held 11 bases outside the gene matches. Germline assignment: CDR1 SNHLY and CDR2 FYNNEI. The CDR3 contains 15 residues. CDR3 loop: CASSNGASGVDTQYF. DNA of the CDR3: TGTGCCAGCAGCAACGGGGCTAGCGGAGTAGATACGCAGTATTTT.

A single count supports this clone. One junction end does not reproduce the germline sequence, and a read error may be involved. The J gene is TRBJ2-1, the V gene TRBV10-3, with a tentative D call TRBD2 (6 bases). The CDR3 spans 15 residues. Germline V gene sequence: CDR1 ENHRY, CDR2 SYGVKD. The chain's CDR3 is CAINEDYPNNNEQFF. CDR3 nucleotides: TGTGCCATCAATGAGGACTACCCGAATAACAATGAGCAGTTCTTC.

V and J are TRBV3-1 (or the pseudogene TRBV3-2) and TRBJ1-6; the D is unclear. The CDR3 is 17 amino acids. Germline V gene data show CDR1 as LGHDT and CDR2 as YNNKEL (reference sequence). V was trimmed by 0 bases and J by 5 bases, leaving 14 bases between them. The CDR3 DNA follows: TGTGCCAGCAGCCAAGATCTGACCGCAGCAAATAATTCACCCCTCCACTTT. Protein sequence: CASSQDLTAANNSPLHF.

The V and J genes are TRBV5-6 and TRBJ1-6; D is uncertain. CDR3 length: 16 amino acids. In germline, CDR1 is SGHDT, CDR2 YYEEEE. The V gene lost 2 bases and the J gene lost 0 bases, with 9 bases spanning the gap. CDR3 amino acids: CASSFAVGSYNSPLHF. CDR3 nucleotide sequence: TGTGCCAGCAGCTTCGCCGTCGGCTCCTATAATTCACCCCTCCACTTT.

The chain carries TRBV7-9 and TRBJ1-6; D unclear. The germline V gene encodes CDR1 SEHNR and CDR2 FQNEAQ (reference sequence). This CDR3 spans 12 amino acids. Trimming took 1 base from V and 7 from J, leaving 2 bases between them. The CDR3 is CASSLGNSPLHF. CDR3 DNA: TGTGCCAGCAGCTTAGGAAATTCACCCCTCCACTTT.

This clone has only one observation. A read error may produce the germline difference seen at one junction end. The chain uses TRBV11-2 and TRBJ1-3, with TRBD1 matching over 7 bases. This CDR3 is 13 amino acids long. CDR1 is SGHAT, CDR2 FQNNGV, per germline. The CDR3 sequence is CASSPNSVGTALF. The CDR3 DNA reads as TGTGCCAGCAGCCCTAATTCCGTTGGGACAGCCCTATTT. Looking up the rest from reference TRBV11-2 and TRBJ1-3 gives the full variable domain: EAGVAQSPRYKIIEKRQSVAFWCNPISGHATLYWYQQILGQGPKLLIQFQNNGVVDDSQLPKDRFSAERLKGVDSTLKIQPAKLEDSAVYLCASSPNSVGTALFGEGSWLTVV.

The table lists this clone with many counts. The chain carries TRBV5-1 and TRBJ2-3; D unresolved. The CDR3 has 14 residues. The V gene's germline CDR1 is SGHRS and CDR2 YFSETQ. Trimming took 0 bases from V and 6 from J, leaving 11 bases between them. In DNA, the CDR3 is TGCGCCAGCAGCTTGGGTGGCAGGCAGGATACGCAGTATTTT. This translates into CASSLGGRQDTQYF.

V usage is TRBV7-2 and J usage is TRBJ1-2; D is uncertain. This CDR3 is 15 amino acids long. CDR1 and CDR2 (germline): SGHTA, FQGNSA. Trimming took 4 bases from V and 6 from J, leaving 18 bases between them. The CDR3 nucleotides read TGTGCCAGCAGCTCTGATTCCGGGCCCGGGGATGGCTACACCTTC. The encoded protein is CASSSDSGPGDGYTF.